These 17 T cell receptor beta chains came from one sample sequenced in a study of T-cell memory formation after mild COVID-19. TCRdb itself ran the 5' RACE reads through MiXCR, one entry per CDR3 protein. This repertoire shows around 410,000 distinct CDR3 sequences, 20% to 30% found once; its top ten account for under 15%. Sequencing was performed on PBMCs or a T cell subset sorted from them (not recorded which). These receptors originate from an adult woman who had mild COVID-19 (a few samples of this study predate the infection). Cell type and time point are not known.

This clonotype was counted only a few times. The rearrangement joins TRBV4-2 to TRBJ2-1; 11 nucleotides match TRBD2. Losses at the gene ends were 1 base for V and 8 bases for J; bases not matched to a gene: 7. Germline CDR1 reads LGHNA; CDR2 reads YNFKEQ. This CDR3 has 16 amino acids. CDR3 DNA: TGTGCCAGCAGCCAAGTCACTAGCGGGAGTCTTCATGAGCAGTTCTTC. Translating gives CASSQVTSGSLHEQFF.

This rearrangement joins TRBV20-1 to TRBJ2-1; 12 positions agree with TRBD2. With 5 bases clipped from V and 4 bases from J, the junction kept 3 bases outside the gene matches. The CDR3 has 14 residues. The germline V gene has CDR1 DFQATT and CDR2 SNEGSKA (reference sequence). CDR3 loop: CSAPTSGRYNEQFF. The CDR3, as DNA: TGCAGTGCTCCTACTAGCGGGAGGTACAATGAGCAGTTCTTC.

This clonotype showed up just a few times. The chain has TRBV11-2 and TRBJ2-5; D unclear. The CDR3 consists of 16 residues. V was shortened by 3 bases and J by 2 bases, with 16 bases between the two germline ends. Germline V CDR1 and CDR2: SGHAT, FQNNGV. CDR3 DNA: TGTGCCAGCAGCTTCATTCGTATGGCCGGACAAGAGACCCAGTACTTC. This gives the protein CASSFIRMAGQETQYF.

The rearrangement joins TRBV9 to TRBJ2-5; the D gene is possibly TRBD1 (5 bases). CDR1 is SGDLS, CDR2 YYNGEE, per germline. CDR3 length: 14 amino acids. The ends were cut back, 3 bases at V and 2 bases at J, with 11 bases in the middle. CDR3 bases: TGTGCCAGCAGCGAATCAGGGAATCAAGAGACCCAGTACTTC. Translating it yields CASSESGNQETQYF.

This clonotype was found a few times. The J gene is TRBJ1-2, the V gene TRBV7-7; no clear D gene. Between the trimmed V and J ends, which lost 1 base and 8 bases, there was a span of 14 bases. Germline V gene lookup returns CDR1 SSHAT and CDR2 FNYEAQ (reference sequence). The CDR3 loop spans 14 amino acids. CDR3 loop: CASSLVPGMEGYTF. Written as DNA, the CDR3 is TGTGCCAGCAGCTTAGTCCCGGGGATGGAGGGCTACACCTTC.

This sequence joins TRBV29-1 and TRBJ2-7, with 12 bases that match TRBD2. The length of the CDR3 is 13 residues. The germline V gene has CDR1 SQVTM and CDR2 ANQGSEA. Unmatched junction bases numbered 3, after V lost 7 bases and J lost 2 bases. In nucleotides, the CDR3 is TGCAGCGCTCGACTAGCGGGGGCCTACGAGCAGTACTTC. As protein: CSARLAGAYEQYF.

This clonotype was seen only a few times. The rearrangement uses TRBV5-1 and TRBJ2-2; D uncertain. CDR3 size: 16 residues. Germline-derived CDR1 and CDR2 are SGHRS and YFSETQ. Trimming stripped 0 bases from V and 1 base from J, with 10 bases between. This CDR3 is CASSLVEFLNTGELFF. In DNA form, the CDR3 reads TGCGCCAGCAGCTTGGTGGAGTTTTTGAACACCGGGGAGCTGTTTTTT.

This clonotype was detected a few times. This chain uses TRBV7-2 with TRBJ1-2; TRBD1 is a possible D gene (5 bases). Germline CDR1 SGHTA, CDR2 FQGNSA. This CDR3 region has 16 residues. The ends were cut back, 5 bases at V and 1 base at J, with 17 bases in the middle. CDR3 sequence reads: CASSPQGAVVNYGYTF. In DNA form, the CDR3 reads TGTGCCAGCAGCCCCCAGGGTGCAGTTGTTAACTATGGCTACACCTTC.

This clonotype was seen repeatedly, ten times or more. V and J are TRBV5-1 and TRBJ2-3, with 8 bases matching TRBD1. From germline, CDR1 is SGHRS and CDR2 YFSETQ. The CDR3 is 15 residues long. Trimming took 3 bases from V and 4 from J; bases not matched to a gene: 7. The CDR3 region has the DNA TGCGCCAGCAGCTATGGACAGGGTGGGGCAGATACGCAGTATTTT. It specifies CASSYGQGGADTQYF. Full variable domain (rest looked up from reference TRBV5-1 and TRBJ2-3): KAGVTQTPRYLIKTRGQQVTLSCSPISGHRSVSWYQQTPGQGLQFLFEYFSETQRNKGNFPGRFSGRQFSNSRSEMNVSTLELGDSALYLCASSYGQGGADTQYFGPGTRLTVL.

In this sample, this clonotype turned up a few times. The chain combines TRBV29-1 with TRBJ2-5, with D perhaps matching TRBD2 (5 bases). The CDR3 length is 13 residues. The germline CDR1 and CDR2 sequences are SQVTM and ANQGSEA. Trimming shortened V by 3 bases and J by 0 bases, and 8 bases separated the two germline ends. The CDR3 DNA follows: TGCAGCGTTGATAGGAGGTACCAAGAGACCCAGTACTTC. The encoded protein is CSVDRRYQETQYF.

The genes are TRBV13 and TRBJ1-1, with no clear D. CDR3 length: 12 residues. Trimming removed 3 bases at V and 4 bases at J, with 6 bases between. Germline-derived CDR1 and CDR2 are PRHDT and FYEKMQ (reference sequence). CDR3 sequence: CASSFTSTEAFF. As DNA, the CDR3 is TGTGCCAGCAGCTTTACGAGCACTGAAGCTTTCTTT.

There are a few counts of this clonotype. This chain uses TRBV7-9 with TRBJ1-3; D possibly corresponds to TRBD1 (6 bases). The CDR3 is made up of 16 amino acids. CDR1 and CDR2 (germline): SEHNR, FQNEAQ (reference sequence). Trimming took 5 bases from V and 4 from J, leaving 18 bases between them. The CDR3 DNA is TGTGCCAGCAGCGGCCAAATTGGAACAGGGGGAAACACCATATATTTT. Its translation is CASSGQIGTGGNTIYF.

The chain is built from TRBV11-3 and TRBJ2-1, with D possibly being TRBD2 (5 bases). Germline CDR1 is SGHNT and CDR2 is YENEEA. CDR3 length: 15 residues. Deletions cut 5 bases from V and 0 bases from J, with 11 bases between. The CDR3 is CASSASLGSYNEQFF. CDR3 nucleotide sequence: TGTGCCAGCAGCGCTAGCTTGGGCTCCTACAATGAGCAGTTCTTC.

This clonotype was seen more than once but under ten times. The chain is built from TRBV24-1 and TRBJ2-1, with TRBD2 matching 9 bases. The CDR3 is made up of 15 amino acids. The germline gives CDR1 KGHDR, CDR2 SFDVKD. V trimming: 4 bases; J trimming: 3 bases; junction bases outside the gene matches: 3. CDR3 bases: TGTGCCACCAGTGACCGACTAGCGGACTACAATGAGCAGTTCTTC. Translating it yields CATSDRLADYNEQFF.

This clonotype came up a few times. The CDR3 DNA is TGTGCCACGACAGGGGGCGAGGATGAAGCTTTCTTT. Protein sequence: CATTGGEDEAFF. This chain joins TRBV24-1 and TRBJ1-1; 10 bases fit TRBD1. CDR3 length equals 12 residues. Germline V lookup: CDR1 KGHDR, CDR2 SFDVKD. Trimming cost V 10 bases and J 7 bases; bases outside gene matches: 5.

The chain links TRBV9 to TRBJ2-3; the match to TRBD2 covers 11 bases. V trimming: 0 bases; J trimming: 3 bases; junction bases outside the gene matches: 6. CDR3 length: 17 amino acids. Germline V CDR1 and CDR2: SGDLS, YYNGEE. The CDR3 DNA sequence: TGTGCCAGCAGCGTAGCGCCGGGACTAGCGGATACAGATACGCAGTATTTT. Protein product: CASSVAPGLADTDTQYF.

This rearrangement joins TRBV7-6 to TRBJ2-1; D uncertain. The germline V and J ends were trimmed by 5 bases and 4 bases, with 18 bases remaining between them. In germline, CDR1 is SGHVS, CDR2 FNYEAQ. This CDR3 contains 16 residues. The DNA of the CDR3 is TGTGCCAGCAGCCAAGAGGTCGGGCGTCTTTACAATGAGCAGTTCTTC. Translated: CASSQEVGRLYNEQFF.